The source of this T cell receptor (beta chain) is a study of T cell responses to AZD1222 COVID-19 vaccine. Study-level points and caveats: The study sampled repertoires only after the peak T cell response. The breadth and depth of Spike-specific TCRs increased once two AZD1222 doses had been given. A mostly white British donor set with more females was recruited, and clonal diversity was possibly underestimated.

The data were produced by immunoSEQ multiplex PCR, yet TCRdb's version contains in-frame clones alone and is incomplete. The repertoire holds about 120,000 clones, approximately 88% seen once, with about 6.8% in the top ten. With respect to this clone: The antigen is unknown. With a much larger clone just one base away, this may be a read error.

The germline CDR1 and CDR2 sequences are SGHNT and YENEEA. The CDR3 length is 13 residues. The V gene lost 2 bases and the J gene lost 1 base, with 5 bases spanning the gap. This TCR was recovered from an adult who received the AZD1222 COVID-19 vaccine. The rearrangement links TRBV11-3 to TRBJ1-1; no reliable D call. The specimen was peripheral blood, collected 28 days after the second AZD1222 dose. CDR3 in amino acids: CASSLTENTEAFF. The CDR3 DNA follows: TGTGCCAGCAGCTTAACAGAGAACACTGAAGCTTTCTTT.